This T cell receptor beta chain came from a study of OX40 agonist ivuxolimab in advanced cancers. Broadly, across the study: Ivuxolimab was a fully human IgG2 agonistic monoclonal antibody targeting the costimulatory receptor OX40 (CD134). Intravenous ivuxolimab was administered to patients every 2 weeks at six dose levels: 0.01, 0.1, 0.3, 1.5, 3 and 10 mg/kg. Among the roughly 50 dose-escalation patients, around 20 had hepatocellular carcinoma, 15 or so melanoma, 9 renal cell carcinoma and 9 head and neck cancer. In the dose-escalation cohort, around 80% of patients were male, and the mean age was roughly 56 years with a range of about 20 to 90. Prior anti-PD-1, anti-PD-L1 or anti-CTLA-4 therapy was permitted, and 30% to 45% of dose-escalation patients had received checkpoint inhibitors. Three dose-escalation patients achieved partial responses, one with hepatocellular carcinoma and two with cutaneous melanoma. Peripheral TCRbeta sequencing aimed to test whether ivuxolimab altered TCR sequence diversity and caused clonal T-cell expansion. The paper reports the monotherapy dose-escalation portion (N = 52 patients) of the phase I ivuxolimab trial. Study-level results and caveats: Which antigens the clonally expanded peripheral T cells were specific for was not determined. Low levels of normalized T-cell clonal expansion were also seen in some patients who did not respond. In partial responders in the 0.1-3.0 mg/kg groups, normalized peripheral clonal expansion was found to be among the lowest, especially among CD8+ T cells. At doses from 0.1 to 3.0 mg/kg, clonal expansion was seen in both CD4+ and CD8+ blood T cells between baseline and week 6. After ivuxolimab, expanded clones were on average more numerous among CD8+ T cells than among CD4+ T cells.

The trial excluded patients who had a history of autoimmune disease or who were on systemic immunosuppression. Peripheral blood for TCR sequencing was collected from all dose cohorts at baseline, on cycle 4 day 1, and on cycle 7 day 1. The samples were drawn from a first-in-human, open-label, multicenter phase I dose-escalation trial of ivuxolimab. The trial enrolled adults with locally advanced or metastatic head and neck squamous cell, hepatocellular, melanoma or renal cell carcinoma. Before TCR sequencing, CD4+ T cells and CD8+ T cells from peripheral blood were sorted into separate populations. V lost 8 bases and J lost 0 bases; the stretch between them is 13 bases long. The CDR3, from cysteine to phenylalanine, totals 14 residues. The sequence is cut down to CDR3 DNA, 42 bases in frame from base 1. CDR1 and CDR2 were assigned from the germline V gene (reference sequence) as GTSNPN and SVGIG.

For this clone: It lacks a known antigen. There are no base qualities to consult, and no much larger clone falls within one base.

Genomic DNA was extracted from sorted cells for sequencing of the TCRbeta CDR3 region. The immunoSEQ Assay was used to sequence the TCRbeta CDR3 regions. The table was pulled from immuneACCESS by TCRdb, which kept in-frame rearrangements only. Such tables lose some clones; where checked, under half of the loss comes from unresolved V genes, and the rest has no known cause. The sample table lists under 55,000 clones, approximately 87% of them with a count of one. Around 6.7% of the sample is held by the ten biggest clonotypes. Rearrangement joined TRBV30 to TRBJ1-4; the D gene is not confidently resolved. The input for sequencing was CD4+ or CD8+ T cells sorted from blood, taken in a trial of the OX40 agonist ivuxolimab. The receptor's source is an adult with an advanced solid tumor such as melanoma, head and neck, liver or kidney cancer. The DNA reads TGTGCCCTTTACCGGCCTGCAACTAATGAAAAACTGTTTTTT. Protein translation: CALYRPATNEKLFF.